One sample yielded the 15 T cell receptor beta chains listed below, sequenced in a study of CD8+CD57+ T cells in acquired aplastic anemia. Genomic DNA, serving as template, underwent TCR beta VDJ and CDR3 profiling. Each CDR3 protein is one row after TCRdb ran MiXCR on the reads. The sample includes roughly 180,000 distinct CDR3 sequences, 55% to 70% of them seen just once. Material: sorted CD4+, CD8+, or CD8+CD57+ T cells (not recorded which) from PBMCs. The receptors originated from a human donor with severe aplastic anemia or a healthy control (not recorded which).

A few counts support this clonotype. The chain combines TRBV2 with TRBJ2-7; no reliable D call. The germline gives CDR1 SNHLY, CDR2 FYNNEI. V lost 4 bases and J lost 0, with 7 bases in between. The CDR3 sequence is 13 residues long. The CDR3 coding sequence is TGTGCCAGCAGTGTAGGCCCCTCCTACGAGCAGTACTTC. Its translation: CASSVGPSYEQYF.

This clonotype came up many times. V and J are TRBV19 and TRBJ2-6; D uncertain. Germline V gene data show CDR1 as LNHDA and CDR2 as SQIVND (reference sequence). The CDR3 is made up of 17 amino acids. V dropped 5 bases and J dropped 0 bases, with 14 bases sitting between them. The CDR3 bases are TGTGCCAGTAGTCCCCCCGACACGGGCTCTGGGGCCAACGTCCTGACTTTC. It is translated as CASSPPDTGSGANVLTF.

This chain's CDR3 is CASSASQGAYEQYF. CDR3 nucleotide sequence: TGTGCCAGCAGCGCCTCACAGGGAGCCTACGAGCAGTACTTC. The chain couples TRBV9 to TRBJ2-7, with D tentatively TRBD1 (6 bases). CDR1 and CDR2 from the germline V gene are SGDLS and YYNGEE. V was pared by 3 bases and J by 2 bases, with 12 bases between. The CDR3 sequence is 14 residues long. The whole variable domain, filled in from reference TRBV9 and TRBJ2-7, reads DSGVTQTPKHLITATGQRVTLRCSPRSGDLSVYWYQQSLDQGLQFLIQYYNGEERAKGNILERFSAQQFPDLHSELNLSSLELGDSALYFCASSASQGAYEQYFGPGTRLTVT.

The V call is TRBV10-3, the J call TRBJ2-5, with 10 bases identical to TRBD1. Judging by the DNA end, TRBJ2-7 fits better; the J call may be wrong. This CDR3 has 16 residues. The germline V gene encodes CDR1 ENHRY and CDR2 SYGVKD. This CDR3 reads CAISATGGLRAYEQYF. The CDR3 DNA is TGTGCCATCAGTGCGACAGGGGGCCTGAGGGCCTACGAGCAGTACTTC.

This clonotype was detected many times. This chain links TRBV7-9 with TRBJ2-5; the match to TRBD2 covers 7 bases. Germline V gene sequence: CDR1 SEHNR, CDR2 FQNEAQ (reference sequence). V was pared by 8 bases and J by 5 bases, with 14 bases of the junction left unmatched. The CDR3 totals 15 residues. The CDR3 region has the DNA TGTGCCAGCCCCGTCACGAGCGGGGACGTTGAGACCCAGTACTTC. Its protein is CASPVTSGDVETQYF.

The CDR3 reads CASSWGTSGEQFF. As DNA, the CDR3 is TGTGCCAGCAGTTGGGGGACTAGCGGAGAGCAGTTCTTC. This sequence joins TRBV28 and TRBJ2-1; 11 bases are shared with TRBD2. Per germline, CDR1 MDHEN and CDR2 SYDVKM. The trim removed 4 bases at V and 10 bases at J, leaving 3 bases unmatched. This CDR3 contains 13 residues.

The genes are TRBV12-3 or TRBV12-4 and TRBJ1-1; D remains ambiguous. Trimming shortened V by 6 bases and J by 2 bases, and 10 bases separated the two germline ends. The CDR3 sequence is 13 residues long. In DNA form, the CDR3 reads TGTGCCAGCAGCGCCGTGGAAAACACTGAAGCTTTCTTT. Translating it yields CASSAVENTEAFF.

The CDR3 is CASSIRTGSTYEQYF. The CDR3, as DNA: TGCGCCAGCAGCATCCGGACAGGGAGTACCTACGAGCAGTACTTC. V and J are TRBV5-1 and TRBJ2-7, with 8 bases aligning to TRBD1. In germline, CDR1 is SGHRS, CDR2 YFSETQ. With V trimmed by 4 bases and J by 2 bases, 8 bases remained unmatched. The CDR3 contains 15 residues.

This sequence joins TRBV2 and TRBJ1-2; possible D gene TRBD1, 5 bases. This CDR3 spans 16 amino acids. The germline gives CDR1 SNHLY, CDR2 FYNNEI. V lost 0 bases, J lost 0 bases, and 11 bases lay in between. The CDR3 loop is CASSEAGTDANYGYTF. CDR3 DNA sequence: TGTGCCAGCAGTGAAGCCGGGACCGACGCTAACTATGGCTACACCTTC.

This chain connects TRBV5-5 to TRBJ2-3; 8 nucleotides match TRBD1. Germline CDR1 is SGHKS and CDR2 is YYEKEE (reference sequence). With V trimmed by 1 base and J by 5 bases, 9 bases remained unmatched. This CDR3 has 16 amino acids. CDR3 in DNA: TGTGCCAGCAGCTTGCCGGACAGGGAACGGGAAGATACGCAGTATTTT. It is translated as CASSLPDREREDTQYF. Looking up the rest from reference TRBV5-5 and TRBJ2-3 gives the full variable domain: DAGVTQSPTHLIKTRGQQVTLRCSPISGHKSVSWYQQVLGQGPQFIFQYYEKEERGRGNFPDRFSARQFPNYSSELNVNALLLGDSALYLCASSLPDREREDTQYFGPGTRLTVL.

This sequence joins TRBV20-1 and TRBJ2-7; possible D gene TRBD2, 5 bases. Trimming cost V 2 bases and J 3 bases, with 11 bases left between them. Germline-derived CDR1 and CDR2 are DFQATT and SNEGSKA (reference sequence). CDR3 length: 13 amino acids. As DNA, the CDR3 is TGCAGTGCTAGACCCCTCGGGGTCTACGAGCAGTACTTC. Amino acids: CSARPLGVYEQYF.

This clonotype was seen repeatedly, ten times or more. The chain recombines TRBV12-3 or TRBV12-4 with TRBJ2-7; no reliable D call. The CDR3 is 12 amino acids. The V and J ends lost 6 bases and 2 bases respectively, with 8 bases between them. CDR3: CASRGPTYEQYF. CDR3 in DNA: TGTGCCAGCAGAGGACCTACCTACGAGCAGTACTTC.

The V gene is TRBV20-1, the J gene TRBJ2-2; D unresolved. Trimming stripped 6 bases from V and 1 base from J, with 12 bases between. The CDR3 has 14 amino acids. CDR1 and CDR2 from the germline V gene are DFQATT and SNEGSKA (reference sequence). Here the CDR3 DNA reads TGCAGTGCGCCAGTCGGCAGGAACACCGGGGAGCTGTTTTTT. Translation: CSAPVGRNTGELFF.

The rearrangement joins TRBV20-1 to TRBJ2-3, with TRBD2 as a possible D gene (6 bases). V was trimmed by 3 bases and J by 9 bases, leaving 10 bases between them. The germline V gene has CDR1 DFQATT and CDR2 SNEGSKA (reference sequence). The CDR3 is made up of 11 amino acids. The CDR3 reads CSASRGATQYF. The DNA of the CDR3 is TGCAGTGCTAGCCGCGGGGCGACGCAGTATTTT.

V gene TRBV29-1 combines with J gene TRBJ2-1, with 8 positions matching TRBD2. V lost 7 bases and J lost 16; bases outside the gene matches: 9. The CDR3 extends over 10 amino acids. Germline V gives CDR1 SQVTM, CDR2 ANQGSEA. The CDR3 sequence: CSARAGVTFF. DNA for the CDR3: TGCAGCGCCCGAGCGGGAGTAACCTTCTTC.